A single sample gave rise to the 2 T cell receptor beta chains below, sequenced in a study of blood T cell repertoires in COVID-19. The assay was immunoSEQ multiplex PCR, and TCRdb's table has in-frame clones only and misses some. This sample carries approximately 150,000 clones, about 92% of them seen once, and the ten largest clones take around 2%. The sequencing input was peripheral blood. These receptors all stem from a woman aged 60-75 years with COVID-19, enrolled during active disease.

The CDR3 sequence: CASSHLSQAVSYTF. The CDR3 DNA sequence: TGTGCCAGCAGCCACCTCTCGCAGGCCGTGAGCTACACCTTC. V and J are TRBV3-1 (or the pseudogene TRBV3-2) and TRBJ1-2; unclear D gene. The CDR3 extends over 14 amino acids. Looked up from germline, CDR1 is LGHDT and CDR2 is YNNKEL (reference sequence). The ends were cut back, 3 bases at V and 9 bases at J, with 17 bases in the middle.

The rearrangement links TRBV6-5 to TRBJ1-5; a possible D gene is TRBD1 (6 bases). The V end was cut by 6 bases, the J end by 3 bases, with 12 bases between. The CDR3 totals 14 residues. Germline CDR1 MNHEY, CDR2 SVGAGI. The CDR3 region is CASRLTGYNQPQHF. DNA for the CDR3: TGTGCCAGCAGGCTCACAGGGTACAATCAGCCCCAGCATTTT.